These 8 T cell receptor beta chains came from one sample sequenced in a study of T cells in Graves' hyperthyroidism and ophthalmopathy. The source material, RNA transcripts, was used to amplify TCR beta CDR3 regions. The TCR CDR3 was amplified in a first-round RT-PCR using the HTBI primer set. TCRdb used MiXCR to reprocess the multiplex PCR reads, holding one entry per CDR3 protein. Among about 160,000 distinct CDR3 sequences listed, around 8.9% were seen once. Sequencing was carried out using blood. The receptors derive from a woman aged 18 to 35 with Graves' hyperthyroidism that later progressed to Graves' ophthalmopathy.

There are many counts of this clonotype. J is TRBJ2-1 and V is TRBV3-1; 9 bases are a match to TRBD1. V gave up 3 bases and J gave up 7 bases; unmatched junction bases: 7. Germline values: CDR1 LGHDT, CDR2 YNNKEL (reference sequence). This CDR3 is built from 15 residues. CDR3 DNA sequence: TGTGCCAGCAGCCAGGATAGGGACAGGGTGAATGAGCAGTTCTTC. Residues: CASSQDRDRVNEQFF.

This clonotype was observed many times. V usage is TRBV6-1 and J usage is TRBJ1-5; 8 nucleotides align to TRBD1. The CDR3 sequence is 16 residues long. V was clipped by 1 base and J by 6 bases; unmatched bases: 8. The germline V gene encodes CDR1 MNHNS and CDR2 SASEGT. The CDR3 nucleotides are TGTGCCAGCAGTGAAGGCTTTAACAGGGGGACTCAGCCCCAGCATTTT. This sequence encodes CASSEGFNRGTQPQHF.

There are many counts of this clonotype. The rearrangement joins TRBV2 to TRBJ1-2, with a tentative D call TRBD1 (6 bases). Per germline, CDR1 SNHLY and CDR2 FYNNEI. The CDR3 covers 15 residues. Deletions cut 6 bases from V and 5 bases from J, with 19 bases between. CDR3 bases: TGTGCCAGCAGAGCCCCCACAGGGAGGGAGTATGGCTACACCTTC. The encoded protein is CASRAPTGREYGYTF.

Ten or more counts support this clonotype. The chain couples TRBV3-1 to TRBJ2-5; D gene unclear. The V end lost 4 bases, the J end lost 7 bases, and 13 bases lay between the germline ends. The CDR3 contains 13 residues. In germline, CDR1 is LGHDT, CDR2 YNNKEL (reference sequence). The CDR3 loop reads CASSPPESATQYF. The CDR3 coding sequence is TGTGCCAGCAGCCCACCCGAGTCAGCGACCCAGTACTTC.

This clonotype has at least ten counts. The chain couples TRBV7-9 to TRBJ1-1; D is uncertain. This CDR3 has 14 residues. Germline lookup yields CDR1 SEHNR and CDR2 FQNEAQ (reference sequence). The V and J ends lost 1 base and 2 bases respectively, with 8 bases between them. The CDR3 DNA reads TGTGCCAGCAGCTTAGAACAGAGAAACACTGAAGCTTTCTTT. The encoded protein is CASSLEQRNTEAFF.

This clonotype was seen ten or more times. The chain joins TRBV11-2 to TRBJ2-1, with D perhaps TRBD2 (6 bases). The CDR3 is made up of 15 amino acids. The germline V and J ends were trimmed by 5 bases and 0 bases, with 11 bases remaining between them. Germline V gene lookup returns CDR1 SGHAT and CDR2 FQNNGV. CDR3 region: CASSPGGSSYNEQFF. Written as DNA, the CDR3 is TGTGCCAGCAGCCCTGGGGGGAGCTCCTACAATGAGCAGTTCTTC.

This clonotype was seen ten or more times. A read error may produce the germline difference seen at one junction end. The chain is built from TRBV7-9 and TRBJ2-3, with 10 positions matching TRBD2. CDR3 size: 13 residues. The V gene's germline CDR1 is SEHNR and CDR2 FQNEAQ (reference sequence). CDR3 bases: TGTGCCAGCAGCCTAGCGGGGGCAGATACGCAGTATTTT. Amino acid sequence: CASSLAGADTQYF.

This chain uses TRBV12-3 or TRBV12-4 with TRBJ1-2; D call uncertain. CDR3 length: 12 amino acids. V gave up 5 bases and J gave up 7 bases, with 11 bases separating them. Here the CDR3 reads CASSLDVGGYTF. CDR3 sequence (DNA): TGTGCCAGCAGTCTGGACGTGGGTGGCTACACCTTC.